This T cell receptor beta chain came from a study of blood T cell repertoires in COVID-19. The assay was immunoSEQ multiplex PCR, and TCRdb's table has in-frame clones only and misses some. The sample yields 51,000 or so clones, roughly 90% seen once. Trimming took 6 bases from V and 5 from J; bases not matched to a gene: 6. This CDR3 region has 13 residues. The germline V gene has CDR1 KGHSH and CDR2 LQKENI. The sequenced material came from peripheral blood. The clonotype was recovered from a man older than 75 with acute or convalescent COVID-19. The chain links TRBV18 to TRBJ1-1; 7 bases map to TRBD1. The CDR3 loop reads CASSTGVGTEAFF. The CDR3 DNA reads TGTGCCAGCTCTACAGGGGTGGGGACTGAAGCTTTCTTT.